This T cell receptor beta chain comes out of a study of T cell responses to AZD1222 COVID-19 vaccine. Whole-study context: Analyses pooled second doses at about 4 or about 12 weeks.

This CDR3 comprises 15 residues. Losses at the gene ends were 4 bases for V and 7 bases for J; bases not matched to a gene: 9. CDR1 LGHDT and CDR2 YNNKEL come from the germline V gene (reference sequence). Whole-study results and caveats: Seropositive at baseline were only six AZD1222 recipients. Reportedly, nearly half the spike-specific TCRs target unmutated variant regions. Two AZD1222 doses significantly raised spike-specific TCR breadth and depth over controls.

Some clones are missing from TCRdb's copy, which holds only in-frame ones; the method was immunoSEQ multiplex PCR. The sample lists under 150,000 clones, around nine tenths occurring once. In this sample, this clone turned up a few times. Its antigen remains unidentified. The starting material was peripheral blood, obtained on day 0 of AZD1222 vaccination. This chain joins TRBV3-1 (or the pseudogene TRBV3-2) and TRBJ2-7; 11 bases align to TRBD2. This receptor was identified in an adult in good health. The CDR3 DNA follows: TGTGCCAGCAGCCTGGGGCTAGCGGGAGGTAGGGAGCAGTACTTC. Its translation is CASSLGLAGGREQYF.